The 7 T cell receptor beta chains below all came from one sample that was sequenced in a study of blood T cell repertoires in COVID-19. The data were produced by immunoSEQ multiplex PCR, yet TCRdb's version contains in-frame clones alone and is incomplete. The data contain hundreds of thousands of clones, about 85% of them singletons. The source material was peripheral blood. The receptors originated from a human donor in a cohort sampled during active COVID-19.

V and J are TRBV2 and TRBJ1-2; D is ambiguous. Germline values: CDR1 SNHLY, CDR2 FYNNEI. V lost 7 bases and J lost 4, with 13 bases in between. The CDR3 is 13 residues long. CDR3 sequence reads: CASNPTVGYGYTF. As DNA, the CDR3 is TGTGCCAGCAACCCCACAGTGGGCTATGGCTACACCTTC.

V gene TRBV19 combines with J gene TRBJ2-7; 10 positions agree with TRBD2. This CDR3 contains 14 residues. Trimming took 7 bases from V and 7 from J; bases not matched to a gene: 10. Germline V lookup: CDR1 LNHDA, CDR2 SQIVND (reference sequence). The CDR3 loop reads CASIRSGRAREQYF. CDR3 DNA sequence: TGTGCCAGTATTCGAAGCGGGAGGGCCCGGGAGCAGTACTTC.

V usage is TRBV18 and J usage is TRBJ1-1, with TRBD1 matching 8 bases. V lost 6 bases, J lost 3 bases, and 9 bases stayed unmatched. Germline CDR1 is KGHSH and CDR2 is LQKENI. The CDR3 runs to 15 residues. The CDR3 sequence is CASSPGQGGYTEAFF. The CDR3 region has the DNA TGTGCCAGCTCCCCCGGACAGGGAGGGTACACTGAAGCTTTCTTT.

The count of this clone is one. This sequence joins TRBV19 and TRBJ2-2; D possibly corresponds to TRBD1 (7 bases). V lost 8 bases and J lost 4, with 14 bases in between. The CDR3 loop spans 14 amino acids. The germline CDR1 and CDR2 sequences are LNHDA and SQIVND (reference sequence). CDR3 sequence (DNA): TGTGCCAGTGCCCCCAGGGGGGTCACCGGGGAGCTGTTTTTT. Translation: CASAPRGVTGELFF. The whole variable domain, filled in from reference TRBV19 and TRBJ2-2, reads DGGITQSPKYLFRKEGQNVTLSCEQNLNHDAMYWYRQDPGQGLRLIYYSQIVNDFQKGDIAEGYSVSREKKESFPLTVTSAQKNPTAFYLCASAPRGVTGELFFGEGSRLTVL.

The gene calls are TRBV5-8 and TRBJ2-1; 9 nucleotides agree with TRBD1. The ends lost 3 bases at V and 5 bases at J; junction bases unmatched: 3. The germline V gene has CDR1 SGHTS and CDR2 YDEGEE. CDR3 length equals 14 residues. CDR3 bases: TGTGCCAGCAGCTGGAGGGACAGGGACAATGAGCAGTTCTTC. Protein sequence: CASSWRDRDNEQFF.

The rearrangement uses TRBV7-2 and TRBJ2-4; D is uncertain. V lost 5 bases and J 5 bases, leaving 10 bases between the germline ends. The germline gives CDR1 SGHTA, CDR2 FQGNSA. This CDR3 comprises 13 residues. In nucleotides, the CDR3 is TGTGCCAGCAGCCCAGATCCGCAAAACATTCAGTACTTC. Its protein is CASSPDPQNIQYF.

This clone has more than one count but fewer than ten. The chain is built from TRBV19 and TRBJ2-5; D is unresolved. From germline, CDR1 is LNHDA and CDR2 SQIVND (reference sequence). Deletions cut 3 bases from V and 7 bases from J, with 12 bases between. The CDR3 runs 13 residues. The CDR3 nucleotides are TGTGCCAGTAGTATGGGTAGCTACGGGACCCAGTACTTC. As protein: CASSMGSYGTQYF.